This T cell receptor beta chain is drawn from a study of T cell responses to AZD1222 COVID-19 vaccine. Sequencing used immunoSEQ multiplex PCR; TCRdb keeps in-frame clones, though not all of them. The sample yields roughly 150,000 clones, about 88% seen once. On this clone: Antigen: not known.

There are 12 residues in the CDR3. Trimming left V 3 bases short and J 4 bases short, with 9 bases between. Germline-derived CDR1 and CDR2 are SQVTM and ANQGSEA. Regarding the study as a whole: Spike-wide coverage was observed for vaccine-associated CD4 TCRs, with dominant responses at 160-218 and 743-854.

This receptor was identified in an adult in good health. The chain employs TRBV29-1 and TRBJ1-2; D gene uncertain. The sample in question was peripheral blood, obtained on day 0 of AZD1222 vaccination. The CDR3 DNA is TGCAGCGTTGAGAGGAGATCCTATGGCTACACCTTC. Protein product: CSVERRSYGYTF.